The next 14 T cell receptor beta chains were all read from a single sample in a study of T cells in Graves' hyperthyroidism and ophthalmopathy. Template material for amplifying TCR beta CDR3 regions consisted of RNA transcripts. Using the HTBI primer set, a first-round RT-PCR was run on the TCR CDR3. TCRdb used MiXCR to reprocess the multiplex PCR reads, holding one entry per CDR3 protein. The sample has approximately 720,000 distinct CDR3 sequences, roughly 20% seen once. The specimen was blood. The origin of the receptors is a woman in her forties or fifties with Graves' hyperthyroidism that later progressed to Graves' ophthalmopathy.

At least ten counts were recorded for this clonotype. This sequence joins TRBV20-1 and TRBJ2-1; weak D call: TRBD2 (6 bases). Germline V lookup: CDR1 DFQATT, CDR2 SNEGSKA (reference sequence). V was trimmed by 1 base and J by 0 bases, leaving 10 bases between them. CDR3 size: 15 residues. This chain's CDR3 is CSARGVRGSYNEQFF. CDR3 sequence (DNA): TGCAGTGCTAGAGGGGTGCGGGGCTCCTACAATGAGCAGTTCTTC.

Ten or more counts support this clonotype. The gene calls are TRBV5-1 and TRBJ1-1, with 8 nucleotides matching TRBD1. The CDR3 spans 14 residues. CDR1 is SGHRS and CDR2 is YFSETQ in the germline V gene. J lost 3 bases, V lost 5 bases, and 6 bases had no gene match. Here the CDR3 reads CASSWQGAYTEAFF. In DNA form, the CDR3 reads TGCGCCAGCAGTTGGCAGGGGGCCTACACTGAAGCTTTCTTT.

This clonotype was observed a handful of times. The CDR3 coding sequence is TGCGCCAGCAGCCAAGATTCGAGGGGGCCTGAGCAGTTCTTC. It is translated as CASSQDSRGPEQFF. This rearrangement joins TRBV4-1 to TRBJ2-1; 7 bases match TRBD1. The CDR3 consists of 14 residues. The junction had 5 bases not matched to a gene; V was cut back by 0 bases and J by 9 bases. Germline loops: CDR1 MGHRA, CDR2 YSYEKL.

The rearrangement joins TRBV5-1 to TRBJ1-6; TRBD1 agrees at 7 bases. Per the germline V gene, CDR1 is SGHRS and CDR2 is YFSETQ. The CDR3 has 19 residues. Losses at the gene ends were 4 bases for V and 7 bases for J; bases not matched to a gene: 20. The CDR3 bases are TGCGCCAGCAGCCGCTCAGGGGGGCAACGAGCGCTTGGAAATTCACCCCTCCACTTT. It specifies CASSRSGGQRALGNSPLHF.

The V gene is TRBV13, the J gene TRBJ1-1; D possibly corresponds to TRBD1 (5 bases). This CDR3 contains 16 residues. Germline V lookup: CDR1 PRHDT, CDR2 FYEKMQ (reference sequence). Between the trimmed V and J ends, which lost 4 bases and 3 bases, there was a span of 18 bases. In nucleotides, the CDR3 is TGTGCCAGCAGCTCCTTGGGGTTAGGGGCGGACACTGAAGCTTTCTTT. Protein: CASSSLGLGADTEAFF.

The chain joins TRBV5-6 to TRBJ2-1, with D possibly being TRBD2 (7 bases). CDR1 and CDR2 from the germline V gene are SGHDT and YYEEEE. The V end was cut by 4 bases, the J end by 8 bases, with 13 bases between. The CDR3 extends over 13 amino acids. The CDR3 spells CASSPMGGHEQFF. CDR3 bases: TGTGCCAGCAGCCCAATGGGGGGGCATGAGCAGTTCTTC.

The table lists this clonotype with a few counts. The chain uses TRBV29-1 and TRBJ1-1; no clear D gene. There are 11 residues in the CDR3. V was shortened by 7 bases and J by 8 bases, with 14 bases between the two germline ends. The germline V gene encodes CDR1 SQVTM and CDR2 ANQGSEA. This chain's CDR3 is CSDVFVGEAFF. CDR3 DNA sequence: TGCAGCGATGTCTTTGTGGGAGAAGCTTTCTTT.

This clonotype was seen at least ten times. CDR3: CASSQETAGLPDSPLHF. The CDR3 DNA is TGTGCCAGCAGCCAGGAGACTGCGGGACTCCCAGACTCACCCCTCCACTTT. The V gene is TRBV3-1, the J gene TRBJ1-6, with D perhaps TRBD1 (5 bases). This CDR3 has 17 amino acids. Germline CDR1 LGHDT, CDR2 YNNKEL (reference sequence). Trimming cost V 3 bases and J 10 bases, with 22 bases left between them.

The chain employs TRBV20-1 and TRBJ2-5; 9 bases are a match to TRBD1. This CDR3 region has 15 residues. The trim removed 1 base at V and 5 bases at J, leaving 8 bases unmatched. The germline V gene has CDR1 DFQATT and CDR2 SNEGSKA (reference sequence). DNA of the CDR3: TGCAGTGCTAGAGGACCCGGGACAGGGTTTGAGACCCAGTACTTC. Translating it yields CSARGPGTGFETQYF.

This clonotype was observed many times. The CDR3: CASSLVGRGSYNEQFF. The CDR3 DNA follows: TGTGCCAGCAGTTTAGTTGGTCGGGGTTCCTACAATGAGCAGTTCTTC. The chain recombines TRBV12-3 or TRBV12-4 with TRBJ2-1; possibly TRBD2 for D (5 bases). This CDR3 has 16 residues. V was trimmed by 1 base and J by 1 base, leaving 11 bases between them.

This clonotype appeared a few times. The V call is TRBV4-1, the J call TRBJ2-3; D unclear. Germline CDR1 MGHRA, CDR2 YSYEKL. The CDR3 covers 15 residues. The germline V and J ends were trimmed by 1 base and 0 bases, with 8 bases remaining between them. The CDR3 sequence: CASSQVLLSTDTQYF. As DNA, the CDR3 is TGCGCCAGCAGCCAAGTATTGCTCAGCACAGATACGCAGTATTTT.

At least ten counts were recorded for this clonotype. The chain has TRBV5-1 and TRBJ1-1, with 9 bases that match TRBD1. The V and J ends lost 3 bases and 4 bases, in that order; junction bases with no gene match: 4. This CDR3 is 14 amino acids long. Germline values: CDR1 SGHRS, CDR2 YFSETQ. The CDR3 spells CASSWTGATTEAFF. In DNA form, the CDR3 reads TGCGCCAGCAGCTGGACAGGGGCTACCACTGAAGCTTTCTTT.

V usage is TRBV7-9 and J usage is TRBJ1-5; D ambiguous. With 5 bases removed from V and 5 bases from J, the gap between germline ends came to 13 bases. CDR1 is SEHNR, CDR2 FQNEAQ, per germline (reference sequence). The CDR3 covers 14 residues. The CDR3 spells CASSPGPFDQPQHF. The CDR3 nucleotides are TGTGCCAGCAGCCCGGGTCCGTTTGATCAGCCCCAGCATTTT.

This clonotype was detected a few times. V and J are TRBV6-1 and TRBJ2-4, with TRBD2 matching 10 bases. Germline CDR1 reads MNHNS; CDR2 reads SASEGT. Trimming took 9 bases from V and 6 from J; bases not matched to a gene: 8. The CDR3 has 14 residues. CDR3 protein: CASGSGGAGNIQYF. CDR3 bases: TGTGCCAGTGGAAGCGGGGGGGCCGGAAACATTCAGTACTTC.